In its sample, the clone carrying this T cell receptor (gamma chain) was seen a few times. Antigen unknown. Sequences come from RNA converted to cDNA by reverse transcription. Pooled V-gene forward primers with one constant-region reverse primer generated the CDR3 amplicons by multiplex PCR. TCRdb redid the clone calls on the multiplex PCR reads with CATT. The top ten clones hold under 2% of a sample with about 23,000 gamma-chain clones, roughly 13% of them seen once. The germline V gene has CDR1 EGSNGY and CDR2 YDSYNSKV. CDR3 size: 13 residues. V was pared by 4 bases and J by 2 bases, with 5 bases of the junction left unmatched. These data are taken from a study of Vδ1+ human thymocytes. General study findings and limits: Thymic delta-chain repertoires held around 20% Vdelta2 sequences and few Vdelta3, despite high sort purity. Thymic TRG and TRD repertoires appeared highly polyclonal, with Gaussian CDR3 length distributions. Donors shared many TRG clonotypes but few TRD clonotypes. The authors advised highly purified populations and single-cell validation.

The sample was Vdelta1+ gamma-delta thymocytes from the thymus. Subset reported: FACS-sorted CD3+ TCRalphabeta- TCRVdelta1+ TCRVdelta2- thymocytes. The clonotype comes from a child under two years old who had congenital heart surgery. The chain uses TRGV2 and TRGJ1 or TRGJ2. The CDR3 nucleotides read TGTGCCACCTGGGAACCAGATTATTATAAGAAACTCTTT. Its translation is CATWEPDYYKKLF.